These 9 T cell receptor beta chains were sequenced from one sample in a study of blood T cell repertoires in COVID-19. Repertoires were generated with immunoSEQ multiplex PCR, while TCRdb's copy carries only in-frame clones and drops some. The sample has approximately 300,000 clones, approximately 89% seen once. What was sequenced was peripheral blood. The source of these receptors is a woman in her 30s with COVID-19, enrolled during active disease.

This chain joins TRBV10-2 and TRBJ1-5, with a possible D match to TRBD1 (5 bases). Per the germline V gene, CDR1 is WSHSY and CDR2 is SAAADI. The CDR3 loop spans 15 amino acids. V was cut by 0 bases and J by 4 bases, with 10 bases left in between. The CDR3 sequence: CASSESTRGNQPQHF. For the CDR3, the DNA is TGCGCCAGCAGTGAGTCGACTCGGGGGAATCAGCCCCAGCATTTT.

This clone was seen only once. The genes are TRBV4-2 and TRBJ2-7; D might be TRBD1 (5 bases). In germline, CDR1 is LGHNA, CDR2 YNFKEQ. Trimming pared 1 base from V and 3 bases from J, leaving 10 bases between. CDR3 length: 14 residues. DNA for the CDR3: TGTGCCAGCAGCCAAGGGCCCACAGGCTACGAGCAGTACTTC. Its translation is CASSQGPTGYEQYF.

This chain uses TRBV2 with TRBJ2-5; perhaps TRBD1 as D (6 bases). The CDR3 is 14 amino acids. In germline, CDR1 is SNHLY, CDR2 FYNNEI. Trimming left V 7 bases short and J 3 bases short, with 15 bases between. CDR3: CASKNRVQKETQYF. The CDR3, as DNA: TGTGCCAGCAAAAACAGGGTCCAGAAAGAGACCCAGTACTTC.

In DNA form, the CDR3 reads TGTGCCAGCAGTTTTTTGGGACTCCGCAATGAGCAGTTCTTC. Encoded protein: CASSFLGLRNEQFF. V gene TRBV27 combines with J gene TRBJ2-1; perhaps TRBD2 as D (6 bases). The CDR3 is 14 amino acids. Germline CDR1 is MNHEY and CDR2 is SMNVEV (reference sequence). V was cut by 3 bases and J by 6 bases, with 12 bases left in between.

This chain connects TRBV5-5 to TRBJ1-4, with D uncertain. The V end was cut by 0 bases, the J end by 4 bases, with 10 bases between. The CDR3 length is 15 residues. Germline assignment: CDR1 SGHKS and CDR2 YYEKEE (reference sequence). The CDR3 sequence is CASSLGGYGNEKLFF. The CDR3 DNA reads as TGTGCCAGCAGCTTGGGCGGCTATGGTAATGAAAAACTGTTTTTT.

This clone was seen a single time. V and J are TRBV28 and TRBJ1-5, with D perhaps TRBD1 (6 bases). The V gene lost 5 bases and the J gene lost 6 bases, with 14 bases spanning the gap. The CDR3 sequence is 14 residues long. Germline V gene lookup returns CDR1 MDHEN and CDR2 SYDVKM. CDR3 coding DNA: TGTGCCAGCAGTCAACAGGGAAGGAGTCAGCCCCAGCATTTT. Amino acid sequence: CASSQQGRSQPQHF. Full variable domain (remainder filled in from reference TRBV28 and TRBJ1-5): DVKVTQSSRYLVKRTGEKVFLECVQDMDHENMFWYRQDPGLGLRLIYFSYDVKMKEKGDIPEGYSVSREKKERFSLILESASTNQTSMYLCASSQQGRSQPQHFGDGTRLSIL.

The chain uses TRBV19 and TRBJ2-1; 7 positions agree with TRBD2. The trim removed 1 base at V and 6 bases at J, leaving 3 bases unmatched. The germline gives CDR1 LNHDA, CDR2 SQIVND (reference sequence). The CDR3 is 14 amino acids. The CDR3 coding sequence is TGTGCCAGTAGTATAGCAGCGGGGCTCAATGAGCAGTTCTTC. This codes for CASSIAAGLNEQFF. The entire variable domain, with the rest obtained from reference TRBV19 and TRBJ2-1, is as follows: DGGITQSPKYLFRKEGQNVTLSCEQNLNHDAMYWYRQDPGQGLRLIYYSQIVNDFQKGDIAEGYSVSREKKESFPLTVTSAQKNPTAFYLCASSIAAGLNEQFFGPGTRLTVL.

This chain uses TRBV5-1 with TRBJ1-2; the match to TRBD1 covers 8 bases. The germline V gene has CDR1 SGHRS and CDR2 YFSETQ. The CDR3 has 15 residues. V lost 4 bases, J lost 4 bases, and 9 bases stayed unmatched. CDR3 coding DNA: TGCGCCAGCAGCGACAGGGGTGGCGGGGGCTATGGCTACACCTTC. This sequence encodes CASSDRGGGGYGYTF.

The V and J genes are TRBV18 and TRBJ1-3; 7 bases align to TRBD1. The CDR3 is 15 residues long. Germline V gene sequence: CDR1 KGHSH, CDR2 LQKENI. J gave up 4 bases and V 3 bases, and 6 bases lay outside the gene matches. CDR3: CASSPTGDPGNTIYF. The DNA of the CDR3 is TGTGCCAGCTCACCTACAGGGGATCCCGGAAACACCATATATTTT.